A selection of T cell receptor beta chains follows, all from one sample in a study of CD8 T cells in ankylosing spondylitis. From the 5' RACE reads, TCRdb called clonotypes with MiXCR, one entry per CDR3 protein. The profile covers approximately 60,000 distinct CDR3 sequences, with under 7.5% appearing a single time and about 5% taken by the ten largest. The specimen sequenced was synovial fluid, either unsorted or a sorted T cell fraction (not recorded which). These receptors all come from a male donor with ankylosing spondylitis. The CDR3 runs from the conserved cysteine through the conserved F or W. Fields, in order: V gene, clone size, D gene, CDR3 length, J gene, CDR3 DNA, CDR3 protein. D genes are given only for firm matches. Clone size is shown for a subset of rows, as once, few, many or a class of expanded clone.

v_gene: TRBV7-2
abundance: -
d_gene: TRBD2
len: 15
j_gene: TRBJ2-7
CDR3nt: TGTGCCAGCAGCCCCACCCCTTGCGGGAGGTTCGAGCAGTACTTC
CDR3aa: CASSPTPCGRFEQYF

v_gene: TRBV3-1
abundance: -
d_gene: TRBD2
len: 17
j_gene: TRBJ2-1
CDR3nt: TGTGCCAGCAGCCCAGTCCCGGCTAGCGGGCGGTACAATGAGCAGTTCTTC
CDR3aa: CASSPVPASGRYNEQFF

v_gene: TRBV2
abundance: -
d_gene: -
len: 13
j_gene: TRBJ2-7
CDR3nt: TGTGCCAGCACCATATCTGGACCCTACGAGCAGTACTTC
CDR3aa: CASTISGPYEQYF

v_gene: TRBV27
abundance: -
d_gene: TRBD2
len: 15
j_gene: TRBJ2-5
CDR3nt: TGTGCCAGCAGTGGGACTAGCGGATGGCAAGAGACCCAGTACTTC
CDR3aa: CASSGTSGWQETQYF

v_gene: TRBV9
abundance: -
d_gene: TRBD2
len: 14
j_gene: TRBJ2-1
CDR3nt: TGTGCCAGCAGCCTTCTAGCGGGAGTTGTTGAGCAGTTCTTC
CDR3aa: CASSLLAGVVEQFF

v_gene: TRBV6-2/TRBV6-3
abundance: -
d_gene: TRBD1
len: 16
j_gene: TRBJ2-7
CDR3nt: TGTGCCAGCAGTTACGCACCCGGGACAGGGGACTACGAGCAGTACTTC
CDR3aa: CASSYAPGTGDYEQYF

v_gene: TRBV28
abundance: many
d_gene: -
len: 14
j_gene: TRBJ2-7
CDR3nt: TGTGCCAGCAGTTTTAGAGCCGGGGACTACGAGCAGTACTTC
CDR3aa: CASSFRAGDYEQYF

v_gene: TRBV5-1
abundance: many
d_gene: -
len: 15
j_gene: TRBJ2-2
CDR3nt: TGCGCCAGCAGCCCACTAGGCCCTAGCACCGGGGAGCTGTTTTTT
CDR3aa: CASSPLGPSTGELFF

v_gene: TRBV7-2
abundance: few
d_gene: TRBD2
len: 16
j_gene: TRBJ2-3
CDR3nt: TGTGCCAGCAGCTTCAGAGGACTAGCGGACACAGATACGCAGTATTTT
CDR3aa: CASSFRGLADTDTQYF

v_gene: TRBV6-5
abundance: many
d_gene: TRBD1
len: 13
j_gene: TRBJ1-2
CDR3nt: TGTGCCAGCACTTTGGACAGGGGGCTTGGCTACACCTTC
CDR3aa: CASTLDRGLGYTF

v_gene: TRBV5-5
abundance: -
d_gene: TRBD1
len: 15
j_gene: TRBJ1-2
CDR3nt: TGTGCCAGCAACAATCCGGGACAGGCAAACTATGGCTACACCTTC
CDR3aa: CASNNPGQANYGYTF

v_gene: TRBV7-7
abundance: many
d_gene: -
len: 13
j_gene: TRBJ2-1
CDR3nt: TGTGCTAGCAGCTTAGCGGAGGCCCATGAGCAGTTCTTC
CDR3aa: CASSLAEAHEQFF

v_gene: TRBV6-6
abundance: -
d_gene: -
len: 13
j_gene: TRBJ1-1
CDR3nt: TGTGCCAGCGCTAGGGTCTTTAACACTGAAGCTTTCTTT
CDR3aa: CASARVFNTEAFF

v_gene: TRBV10-3
abundance: few
d_gene: TRBD2
len: 14
j_gene: TRBJ2-3
CDR3nt: TGTGCCATCACCCCGGGGGGAGGGCCAGATACGCAGTATTTT
CDR3aa: CAITPGGGPDTQYF

v_gene: TRBV5-4
abundance: few
d_gene: -
len: 16
j_gene: TRBJ2-1
CDR3nt: TGTGCCAGCAGCCCGTCCTCGGATAGCTCCTACAATGAGCAGTTCTTC
CDR3aa: CASSPSSDSSYNEQFF

v_gene: TRBV29-1
abundance: many
d_gene: TRBD2
len: 16
j_gene: TRBJ2-2
CDR3nt: TGCAGCGTCGAGCTTGGACTAGCGGCGAACACCGGGGAGCTGTTTTTT
CDR3aa: CSVELGLAANTGELFF